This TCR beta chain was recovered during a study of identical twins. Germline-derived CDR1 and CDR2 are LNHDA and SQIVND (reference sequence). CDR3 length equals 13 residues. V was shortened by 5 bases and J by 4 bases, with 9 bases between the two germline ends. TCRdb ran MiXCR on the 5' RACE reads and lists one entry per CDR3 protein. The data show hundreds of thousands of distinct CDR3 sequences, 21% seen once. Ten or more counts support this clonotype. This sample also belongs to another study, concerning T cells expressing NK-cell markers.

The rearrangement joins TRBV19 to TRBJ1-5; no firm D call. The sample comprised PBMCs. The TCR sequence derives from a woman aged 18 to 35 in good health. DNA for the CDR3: TGTGCCAGTAGTGGGCAGCAAAATCAGCCCCAGCATTTT. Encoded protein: CASSGQQNQPQHF.